This entry is about one T cell receptor beta chain. The sample originates from a study of blood T cell repertoires in COVID-19. Study-level background: T cells, B-cell-depleted T cells, or PBMCs provided the cDNA or gDNA that served as material.

Clones were sequenced by immunoSEQ multiplex PCR, and TCRdb holds only the in-frame ones, with some missing. The sample lists 60,000 to 65,000 clones, 75% to 85% seen once, with about 9.4% in the top ten. Seattle's cohort entered during active infection and was followed longitudinally. From germline, CDR1 is SGHRS and CDR2 YFSETQ. The CDR3 is made up of 16 amino acids. Trimming removed 0 bases from V and 0 bases from J, with 10 bases in between. This clonotype originated in a man in his fifties with COVID-19, enrolled during active disease. Sequences were obtained from peripheral blood. The chain uses TRBV5-1 and TRBJ1-5; the D is unclear. This CDR3 reads CASSLDGDYSNQPQHF. The CDR3 DNA follows: TGCGCCAGCAGCTTGGACGGAGACTATAGCAATCAGCCCCAGCATTTT.